Listed here is a single T cell receptor (beta chain). These data belong to a study of cytomegalovirus exposure and HLA in healthy donors. The germline V gene has CDR1 SGHRS and CDR2 YFSETQ. The CDR3 covers 14 residues. Trimming removed 0 bases at V and 10 bases at J, with 16 bases between. The study ran its PCR with 60 Vbeta and 13 Jbeta primers. Some clones are missing from TCRdb's copy, which holds only in-frame ones; the method was immunoSEQ multiplex PCR. The sample carries around 200,000 clones, 80% to 85% recorded once. V is TRBV5-1 and J is TRBJ1-2; a possible D gene is TRBD1 (5 bases). Material: PBMCs. This sequence originates from a man aged 35 to 55 in good health and CMV-seropositive. In DNA, the CDR3 is TGCGCCAGCAGCTTGGGGCAGTTCAGGGATGACTACACCTTC. Encoded protein: CASSLGQFRDDYTF.